The TCR beta chain described here comes from a study of metastatic and nonmetastatic thyroid tumors. The germline gives CDR1 MGHRA, CDR2 YSYEKL. Between the trimmed V and J ends, which lost 0 bases and 2 bases, there was a span of 11 bases. This CDR3 comprises 16 residues. From the PCR reads, TCRdb re-called clones with MiXCR. The sample lists tens of thousands of clones; around 15% were seen once. Patients had received no treatment of any kind before thyroid surgery. This TCR came from a female donor with papillary thyroid cancer or a benign thyroid nodule (not recorded which). Some clones in this sample may be carry-over from other donors' samples. This chain joins TRBV4-1 and TRBJ1-5, with unresolved D. The sample consisted of blood. The CDR3 sequence: CASSQDPGNGNQPQHF. The CDR3, as DNA: TGCGCCAGCAGCCAAGATCCGGGGAACGGCAATCAGCCCCAGCATTTT.